This TCR beta chain is drawn from a study of monozygotic twins with inflammatory bowel disease (dated by TCRdb to the late 2010s). For context, the study as a whole: A total of approximately 30 monozygotic twin pairs were included in the full study, comprising nine German pairs (four IBD-concordant, five IBD-discordant) and 19 IBD-discordant Danish pairs. Disease-associated traits were sought mainly through comparisons between IBD patients and their genetically identical healthy co-twins within discordant pairs. Each individual had, on average, about 151 000 unique TCRalpha sequences and 181 000 unique TCRbeta sequences available for analysis. On the study overall, not on this receptor specifically: Because patients received different immunosuppressive treatments, the repertoires may have picked up extra background noise and variability between individuals. TCRbeta repertoire diversity, by inverse Simpson index, was decreased in IBD patients compared with their healthy co-twins. IBD patients shared fewer clonotypes with other individuals than healthy twins did, most markedly in patients showing signs of disease activity. Repertoire similarity did not differ between concordant and discordant twins, which could be due to limited statistical power. The analysis was unable to tell different T cell subtypes apart. The results gave no support for a single strong signal or clonotype linked to IBD.

The method was 5' RACE. Each TCR library was prepared from around 3,400 ng of total RNA. For each sample, cDNA synthesis was carried out in eight separate reactions using SMARTScribe reverse transcriptase. During cDNA synthesis, template switching introduced unique molecular identifiers that contained a 6-nucleotide sample barcode. TCRalpha and TCRbeta cDNA was amplified by two nested PCRs of 16 and 9 cycles, with bead purification after each PCR. Before amplification, the cDNA was treated with uracil DNA-glycosylase and purified using the QIAquick PCR purification kit. The second PCR was the step at which Illumina TruSeq-compatible adapters and sample-specific barcodes were added. Library quality and concentration were assessed using TapeStation and Qubit, and roughly 5.5 ng of each library was pooled. The pooled libraries were sequenced with 2 x 100 bp reads and custom sequencing primers on an Illumina HiSeq2500 single-index Rapid Run. The published analysis was carried out like this. MiGEC version 1.2.6 was used for UMI-based consensus assembly to correct PCR and sequencing errors. MiXCR version 2.1.1 handled V(D)J alignment, clonotype assembly and CDR3 extraction. To normalise gene usage, clonotype sharing and MAIT/NKT TCR abundance, the analysis used the top 1000, 10 000 and 20 000 clonotypes per sample. After downsampling to 27 000 UMIs, diversity was calculated as the inverse Simpson index using the vegan R package. Paired Mann-Whitney U tests were applied to discordant twin pairs, and Benjamini-Hochberg correction was used for multiple testing. TCRdb reprocessed the reads and provides one entry for every CDR3 protein sequence; no DNA is given. It is TCRdb's table, rather than the study itself, that gives the V and J calls and clone size. The sample's own table lists fewer than 400,000 distinct CDR3 sequences. In total, the top ten clones hold roughly 5.3% of the sample.

As regards this clonotype: The clone's antigen remains unknown.

From the cysteine through the phenylalanine, the CDR3 covers 11 amino acids. The nucleotide record is missing. Via the germline V gene, CDR1 is SQVTM and CDR2 ANQGSEA. From each donor, an approximately 2.5 ml peripheral blood sample was drawn into PAXgene tubes and stored at -80 degrees C. Total RNA was isolated from whole blood with the PAXgene blood miRNA kit on an automated QIAcube, without T cell sorting. Deep TCRalpha and TCRbeta repertoire profiling with unique molecular barcoding was performed on peripheral blood of monozygotic twin pairs concordant or discordant for inflammatory bowel disease. For every twin pair, smoking habits were documented, and each individual was categorised as a current, former or never smoker.

The chain was built from TRBV29-1 and TRBJ2-1; TCRdb gives TRBD1 as the D gene, but with no DNA this cannot be confirmed. This TCR was sampled from a human donor with ulcerative colitis or Crohn's disease, or a healthy co-twin of an affected twin (not recorded which). Source material: blood. The CDR3 reads as follows: CSADNRDEQFF.